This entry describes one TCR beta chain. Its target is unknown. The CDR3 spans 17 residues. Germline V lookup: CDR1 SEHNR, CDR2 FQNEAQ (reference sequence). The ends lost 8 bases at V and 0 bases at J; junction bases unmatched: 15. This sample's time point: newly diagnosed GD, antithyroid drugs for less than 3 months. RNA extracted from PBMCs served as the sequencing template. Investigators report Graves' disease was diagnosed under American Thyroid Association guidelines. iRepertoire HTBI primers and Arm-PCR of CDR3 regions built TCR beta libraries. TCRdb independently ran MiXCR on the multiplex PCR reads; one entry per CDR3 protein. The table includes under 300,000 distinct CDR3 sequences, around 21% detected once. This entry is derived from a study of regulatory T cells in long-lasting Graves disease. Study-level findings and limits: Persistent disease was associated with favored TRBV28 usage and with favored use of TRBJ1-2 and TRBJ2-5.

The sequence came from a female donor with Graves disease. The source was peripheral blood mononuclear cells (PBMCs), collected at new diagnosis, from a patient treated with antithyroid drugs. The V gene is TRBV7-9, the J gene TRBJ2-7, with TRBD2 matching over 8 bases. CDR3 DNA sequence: TGTGCCAGCCCGGACCGGGGGGGGTTTCTTTTCTCCTACGAGCAGTACTTC. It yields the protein CASPDRGGFLFSYEQYF.